The 23 T cell receptor beta chains below were found in one sample sequenced in a study of T cells in Graves' hyperthyroidism and ophthalmopathy. RNA transcripts provided the source from which TCR beta CDR3 regions were amplified. First-round RT-PCR of the TCR CDR3 relied on the HTBI primer set. TCRdb re-called the multiplex PCR reads with MiXCR, one entry per CDR3 protein. The sample includes 480,000 or so distinct CDR3 sequences, 40% to 50% of them seen just once. Sequencing used peripheral blood or thyroid tissue (not recorded which). The receptor set was obtained from an adult woman with Graves' disease, either hyperthyroidism or ophthalmopathy (not recorded which).

This clonotype was counted a few times. The V and J genes are TRBV25-1 and TRBJ1-2, with D tentatively TRBD1 (6 bases). The CDR3 totals 15 residues. V was clipped by 1 base and J by 7 bases, with 16 bases between them. Germline V gives CDR1 MGHDK, CDR2 SYGVNS. The CDR3 region is CASSESITGTGGYTF. CDR3 coding DNA: TGTGCCAGCAGTGAATCGATTACAGGGACGGGTGGCTACACCTTC.

The V and J genes are TRBV10-3 and TRBJ1-1, with 8 bases aligning to TRBD1. The CDR3 consists of 13 residues. J was trimmed by 7 bases and V by 6 bases; bases with no gene match: 7. CDR1 ENHRY and CDR2 SYGVKD come from the germline V gene. Here the CDR3 DNA reads TGTGCCATCAGGACAGGGGCCGAGGTTGAAGCTTTCTTT. Its translation: CAIRTGAEVEAFF.

This clonotype was counted many times. CDR3 in amino acids: CASSSIPYEQYF. The DNA for the CDR3 is TGTGCCAGCAGCTCCATTCCCTACGAGCAGTACTTC. This sequence joins TRBV7-2 and TRBJ2-7; D unclear. From germline, CDR1 is SGHTA and CDR2 FQGNSA. V was shortened by 4 bases and J by 2 bases, with 6 bases between the two germline ends. This CDR3 comprises 12 residues. Full variable domain (rest looked up from reference TRBV7-2 and TRBJ2-7): GAGVSQSPSNKVTEKGKDVELRCDPISGHTALYWYRQSLGQGLEFLIYFQGNSAPDKSGLPSDRFSAERTGGSVSTLTIQRTQQEDSAVYLCASSSIPYEQYFGPGTRLTVT.

The CDR3 here is CASSLEAGYSPLHF. As DNA, the CDR3 is TGTGCCAGCAGCTTAGAGGCAGGGTATTCACCCCTCCACTTT. The chain joins TRBV7-9 to TRBJ1-6; weak D call: TRBD1 (5 bases). V shed 1 base and J shed 8 bases, with 9 bases lying between them. This CDR3 is built from 14 residues. CDR1 SEHNR and CDR2 FQNEAQ come from the germline V gene (reference sequence).

This clonotype was seen many times. This chain uses TRBV7-9 with TRBJ1-3; D not resolved. The length of the CDR3 is 13 residues. Trimming took off 4 bases at V and 3 bases at J, with 7 bases between the two ends. Germline V lookup: CDR1 SEHNR, CDR2 FQNEAQ (reference sequence). The CDR3 bases are TGTGCCAGCAGCTCCAGAGGTGGAAACACCATATATTTT. The encoded protein is CASSSRGGNTIYF.

This clonotype was seen only a few times. This rearrangement joins TRBV2 to TRBJ2-5, with D perhaps TRBD2 (5 bases). V lost 7 bases to trimming and J lost 9 bases, with 21 bases between them. The CDR3 extends over 14 amino acids. Germline V gives CDR1 SNHLY, CDR2 FYNNEI. The CDR3 DNA reads as TGTGCCAGCACCAAACATGGACGGGATCAGCCCCAGTACTTC. It specifies CASTKHGRDQPQYF.

This clonotype was recorded at least ten times. The genes are TRBV12-3 or TRBV12-4 and TRBJ2-7; D perhaps matches TRBD1 (6 bases). This CDR3 spans 14 amino acids. Trimming pared 5 bases from V and 5 bases from J, leaving 16 bases between. The CDR3 sequence is CASSREGETNEQYF. In nucleotides, the CDR3 is TGTGCCAGCAGTCGCGAGGGGGAGACGAACGAGCAGTACTTC.

This clonotype was seen a handful of times. In DNA form, the CDR3 reads TGTGCCTGGGGACGGAAGAGCAATCAGCCCCAGCATTTT. Translation: CAWGRKSNQPQHF. The chain combines TRBV30 with TRBJ1-5; no clear D. Germline-derived CDR1 and CDR2 are GTSNPN and SVGIG (reference sequence). The length of the CDR3 is 13 residues. Trimming took off 5 bases at V and 1 base at J, with 9 bases between the two ends.

The rearrangement joins TRBV3-1 to TRBJ2-6; the D gene is possibly TRBD2 (6 bases). Germline V gene sequence: CDR1 LGHDT, CDR2 YNNKEL (reference sequence). The CDR3 has 17 amino acids. Trimming took 2 bases from V and 3 from J, leaving 14 bases between them. Here the CDR3 DNA reads TGTGCCAGCAGCCAAAGTAGCGGTGATTATGGGGCCAACGTCCTGACTTTC. The encoded protein is CASSQSSGDYGANVLTF.

At least ten counts were recorded for this clonotype. The chain couples TRBV19 to TRBJ2-4; the match to TRBD1 covers 8 bases. The CDR3 length is 16 residues. Germline assignment: CDR1 LNHDA and CDR2 SQIVND (reference sequence). V lost 4 bases, J lost 1 base, and 6 bases stayed unmatched. The CDR3 loop reads CASSNTGGMAKNIQYF. Here the CDR3 DNA reads TGTGCCAGTAGTAACACAGGGGGGATGGCCAAAAACATTCAGTACTTC. Looking up the rest from reference TRBV19 and TRBJ2-4 gives the full variable domain: DGGITQSPKYLFRKEGQNVTLSCEQNLNHDAMYWYRQDPGQGLRLIYYSQIVNDFQKGDIAEGYSVSREKKESFPLTVTSAQKNPTAFYLCASSNTGGMAKNIQYFGAGTRLSVL.

In its sample, this clonotype was seen many times. The rearrangement joins TRBV2 to TRBJ2-5, with a possible D match to TRBD1 (5 bases). The CDR3 length is 13 residues. Germline V gene sequence: CDR1 SNHLY, CDR2 FYNNEI. V dropped 2 bases and J dropped 4 bases, with 8 bases sitting between them. The CDR3 is CASSESRVETQYF. The CDR3 region has the DNA TGTGCCAGCAGTGAAAGCAGGGTAGAGACCCAGTACTTC.

The chain uses TRBV10-3 and TRBJ2-5, with TRBD1 identical over 7 bases. With V trimmed by 4 bases and J by 5 bases, 7 bases remained unmatched. The CDR3 covers 14 residues. Germline V gene lookup returns CDR1 ENHRY and CDR2 SYGVKD. CDR3 sequence (DNA): TGTGCCATCAGTGGATCTGCGACAGGGGAGACCCAGTACTTC. Translated: CAISGSATGETQYF.

At least ten counts were recorded for this clonotype. The V gene is TRBV2, the J gene TRBJ2-7; D remains ambiguous. V was pared by 2 bases and J by 7 bases, with 6 bases between. The CDR3 is 11 amino acids. The germline CDR1 and CDR2 sequences are SNHLY and FYNNEI. The CDR3 reads CASSEPGEQYF. CDR3 sequence (DNA): TGTGCCAGCAGTGAACCCGGGGAGCAGTACTTC. The full variable domain, completed using reference TRBV2 and TRBJ2-7, is EPEVTQTPSHQVTQMGQEVILRCVPISNHLYFYWYRQILGQKVEFLVSFYNNEISEKSEIFDDQFSVERPDGSNFTLKIRSTKLEDSAMYFCASSEPGEQYFGPGTRLTVT.

This clonotype was detected ten times or more. V is TRBV11-1 and J is TRBJ2-5, with unresolved D. Germline V gives CDR1 SGHAT, CDR2 FQDESV (reference sequence). V gave up 0 bases and J gave up 0 bases, with 8 bases separating them. The CDR3 runs to 15 residues. Here the CDR3 reads CASSLALGYQETQYF. CDR3 DNA sequence: TGTGCCAGCAGCTTAGCGCTAGGGTACCAAGAGACCCAGTACTTC.

The V call is TRBV15, the J call TRBJ1-5; D may be TRBD1 (6 bases). Trimming removed 0 bases from V and 7 bases from J, with 10 bases in between. The germline V gene encodes CDR1 LNHNV and CDR2 YYDKDF (reference sequence). The CDR3 consists of 14 residues. The CDR3 sequence: CATSRDIRGQPQHF. The CDR3 DNA reads TGTGCCACCAGCAGAGATATCAGGGGCCAGCCCCAGCATTTT.

DNA of the CDR3: TGCAGCGTTGACCCGGGATCTGGCGGGCAGTACTTC. This codes for CSVDPGSGGQYF. The chain couples TRBV29-1 to TRBJ2-7, with D possibly TRBD2 on 5 matching bases. This CDR3 is built from 12 residues. The V gene's germline CDR1 is SQVTM and CDR2 ANQGSEA. Between the trimmed V and J ends, which lost 3 bases and 9 bases, there was a span of 15 bases.

The rearrangement links TRBV3-1 to TRBJ1-1; tentative D call: TRBD1 (6 bases). The V end lost 4 bases, the J end lost 8 bases, and 14 bases lay between the germline ends. This CDR3 is 13 amino acids long. Germline assignment: CDR1 LGHDT and CDR2 YNNKEL (reference sequence). CDR3 nucleotides: TGTGCCAGCAGCCTCAGGACAGAAAAGGAAGCTTTCTTT. It codes for CASSLRTEKEAFF.

The chain uses TRBV5-5 and TRBJ1-2; D ambiguous. Germline assignment: CDR1 SGHKS and CDR2 YYEKEE (reference sequence). This CDR3 is 13 amino acids long. The V end lost 0 bases, the J end lost 7 bases, and 10 bases lay between the germline ends. The CDR3 spells CASSLERTTGYTF. The CDR3 DNA reads TGTGCCAGCAGCTTGGAACGGACTACTGGCTACACCTTC.

The chain uses TRBV7-9 and TRBJ2-3, with D possibly TRBD1 on 5 matching bases. The CDR3 consists of 17 residues. Trimming removed 5 bases at V and 3 bases at J, with 21 bases between. CDR1 is SEHNR and CDR2 is FQNEAQ in the germline V gene (reference sequence). The CDR3 is CASSLLPTALWTDTQYF. CDR3 nucleotides: TGTGCCAGCAGCCTACTCCCGACAGCTTTGTGGACAGATACGCAGTATTTT. Filled out from reference TRBV7-9 and TRBJ2-3, the complete variable domain reads DTGVSQNPRHKITKRGQNVTFRCDPISEHNRLYWYRQTLGQGPEFLTYFQNEAQLEKSRLLSDRFSAERPKGSFSTLEIQRTEQGDSAMYLCASSLLPTALWTDTQYFGPGTRLTVL.

The J gene is TRBJ1-6, the V gene TRBV7-9, with 9 bases matching TRBD1. Germline loops: CDR1 SEHNR, CDR2 FQNEAQ (reference sequence). V shed 8 bases, J shed 7 bases, and the junction held 6 bases outside the gene matches. The length of the CDR3 is 14 residues. CDR3 bases: TGTGCCAGCCAGCGAGGGACAGGGAATTCACCCCTCCACTTT. This encodes CASQRGTGNSPLHF.

In this sample, this clonotype turned up many times. This rearrangement joins TRBV29-1 to TRBJ1-2; 10 bases line up with TRBD1. CDR3 length equals 14 residues. The J segment lost 2 bases and the V segment lost 6 bases, leaving 6 bases of the junction unmatched. In germline, CDR1 is SQVTM, CDR2 ANQGSEA. Here the CDR3 reads CSVDPGQGNYGYTF. CDR3 coding DNA: TGCAGCGTAGACCCGGGACAGGGGAACTATGGCTACACCTTC.

The rearrangement joins TRBV6-6 to TRBJ2-5; tentative D call: TRBD2 (6 bases). The CDR3 is 15 residues long. V lost 2 bases and J lost 2, with 12 bases in between. CDR1 is MNHNY, CDR2 SVGAGI, per germline (reference sequence). The CDR3 sequence is CASSYGGGGQETQYF. The DNA of the CDR3 is TGTGCCAGCAGTTACGGCGGTGGAGGGCAAGAGACCCAGTACTTC.

This clonotype was seen repeatedly, ten times or more. A much larger clonotype is one base distant, so this may be a read error. The chain couples TRBV2 to TRBJ1-1, with D uncertain. This CDR3 has 14 amino acids. Germline V lookup: CDR1 SNHLY, CDR2 FYNNEI. V was pared by 10 bases and J by 5 bases, with 20 bases between. CDR3 coding DNA: TGTGCCAACCGGAGGGTCCCAGATCTTACTGAAGCTTTCTTT. Amino acids: CANRRVPDLTEAFF.